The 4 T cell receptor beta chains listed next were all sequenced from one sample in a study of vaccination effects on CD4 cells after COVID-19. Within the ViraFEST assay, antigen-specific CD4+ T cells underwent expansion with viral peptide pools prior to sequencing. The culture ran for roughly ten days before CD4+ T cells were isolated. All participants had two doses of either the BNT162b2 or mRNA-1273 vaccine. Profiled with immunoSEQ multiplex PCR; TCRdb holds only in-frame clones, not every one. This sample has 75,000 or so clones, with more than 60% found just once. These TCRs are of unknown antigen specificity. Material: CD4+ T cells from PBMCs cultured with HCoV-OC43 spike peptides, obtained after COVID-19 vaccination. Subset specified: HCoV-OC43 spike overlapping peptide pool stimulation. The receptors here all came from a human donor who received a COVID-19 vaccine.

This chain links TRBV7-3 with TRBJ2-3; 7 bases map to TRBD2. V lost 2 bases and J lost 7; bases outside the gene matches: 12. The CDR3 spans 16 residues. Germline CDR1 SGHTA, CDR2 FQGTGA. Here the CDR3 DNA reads TGTGCCAGCAGCTTAGGTGGGGGGGTACCCACTCATACGCAGTATTTT. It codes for CASSLGGGVPTHTQYF. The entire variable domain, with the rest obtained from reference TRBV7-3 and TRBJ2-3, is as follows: GAGVSQTPSNKVTEKGKYVELRCDPISGHTALYWYRQSLGQGPEFLIYFQGTGAADDSGLPNDRFFAVRPEGSVSTLKIQRTERGDSAVYLCASSLGGGVPTHTQYFGPGTRLTVL.

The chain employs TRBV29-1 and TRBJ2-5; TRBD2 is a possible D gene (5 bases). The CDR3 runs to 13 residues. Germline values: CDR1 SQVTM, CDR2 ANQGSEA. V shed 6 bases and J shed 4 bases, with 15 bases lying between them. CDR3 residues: CSVDSLIRETQYF. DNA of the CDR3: TGCAGCGTGGACTCCCTAATTAGAGAGACCCAGTACTTC.

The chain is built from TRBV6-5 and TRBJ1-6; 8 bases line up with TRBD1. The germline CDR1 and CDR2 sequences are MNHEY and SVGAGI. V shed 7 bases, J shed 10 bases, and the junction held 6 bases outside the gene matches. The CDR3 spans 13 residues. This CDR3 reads CASTRQGRSPLHF. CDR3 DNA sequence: TGTGCCAGCACCCGACAGGGGCGATCACCCCTCCACTTT.

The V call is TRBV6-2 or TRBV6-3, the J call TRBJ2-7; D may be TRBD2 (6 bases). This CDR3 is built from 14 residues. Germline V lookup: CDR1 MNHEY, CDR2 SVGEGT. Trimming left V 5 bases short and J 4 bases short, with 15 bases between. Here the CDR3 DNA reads TGTGCCAGCAGTGGCTACTATGGGGGGTACGAGCAGTACGTC. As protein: CASSGYYGGYEQYV.